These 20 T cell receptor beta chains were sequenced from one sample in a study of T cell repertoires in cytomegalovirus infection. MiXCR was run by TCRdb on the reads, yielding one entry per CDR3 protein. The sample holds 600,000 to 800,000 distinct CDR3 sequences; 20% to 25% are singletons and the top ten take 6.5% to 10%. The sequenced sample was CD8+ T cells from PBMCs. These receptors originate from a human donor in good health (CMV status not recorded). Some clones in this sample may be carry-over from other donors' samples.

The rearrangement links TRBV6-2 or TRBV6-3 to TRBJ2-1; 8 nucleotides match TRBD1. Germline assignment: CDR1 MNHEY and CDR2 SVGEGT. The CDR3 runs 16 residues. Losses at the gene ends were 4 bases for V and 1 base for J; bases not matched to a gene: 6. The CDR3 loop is CASSSIDRGSYNEQFF. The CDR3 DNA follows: TGTGCCAGCAGTTCCATCGACAGGGGTTCCTACAATGAGCAGTTCTTC.

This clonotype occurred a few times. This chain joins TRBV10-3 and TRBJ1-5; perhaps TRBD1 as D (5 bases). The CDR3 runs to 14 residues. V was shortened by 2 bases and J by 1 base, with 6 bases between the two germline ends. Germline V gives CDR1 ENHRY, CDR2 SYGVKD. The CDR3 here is CAISEGHSNQPQHF. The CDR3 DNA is TGTGCCATCAGTGAGGGACACAGCAATCAGCCCCAGCATTTT.

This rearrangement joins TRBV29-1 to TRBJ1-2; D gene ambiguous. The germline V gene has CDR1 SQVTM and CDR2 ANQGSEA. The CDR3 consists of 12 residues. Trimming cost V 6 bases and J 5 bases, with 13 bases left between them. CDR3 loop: CSVPVSRYGYTF. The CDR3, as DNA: TGCAGCGTCCCTGTAAGCCGGTATGGCTACACCTTC.

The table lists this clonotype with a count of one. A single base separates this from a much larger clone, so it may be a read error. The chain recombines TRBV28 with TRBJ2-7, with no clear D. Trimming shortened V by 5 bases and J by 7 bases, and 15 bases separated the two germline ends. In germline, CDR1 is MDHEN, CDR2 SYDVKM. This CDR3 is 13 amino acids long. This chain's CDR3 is CASSLHGPREQYV. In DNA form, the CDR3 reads TGTGCCAGCAGTCTTCATGGCCCTAGGGAGCAGTACGTC.

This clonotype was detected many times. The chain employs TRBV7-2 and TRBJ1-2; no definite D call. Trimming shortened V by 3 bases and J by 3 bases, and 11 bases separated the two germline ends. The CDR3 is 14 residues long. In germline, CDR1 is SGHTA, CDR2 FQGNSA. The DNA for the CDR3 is TGTGCCAGCAGCTTCGTTAATCAAGACTATGGCTACACCTTC. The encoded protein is CASSFVNQDYGYTF.

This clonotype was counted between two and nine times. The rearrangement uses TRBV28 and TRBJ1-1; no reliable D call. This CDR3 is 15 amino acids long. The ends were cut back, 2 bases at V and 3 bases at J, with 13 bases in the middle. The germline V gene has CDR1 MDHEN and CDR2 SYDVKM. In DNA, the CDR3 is TGTGCCAGCAGTTTAGACCCTGACCCAGACACTGAAGCTTTCTTT. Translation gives CASSLDPDPDTEAFF.

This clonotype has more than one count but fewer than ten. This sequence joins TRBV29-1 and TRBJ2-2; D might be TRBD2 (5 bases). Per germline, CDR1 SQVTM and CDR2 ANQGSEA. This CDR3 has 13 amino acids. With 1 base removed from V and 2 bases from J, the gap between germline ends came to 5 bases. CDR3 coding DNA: TGCAGCGTTGAAGGACTAAACACCGGGGAGCTGTTTTTT. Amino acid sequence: CSVEGLNTGELFF.

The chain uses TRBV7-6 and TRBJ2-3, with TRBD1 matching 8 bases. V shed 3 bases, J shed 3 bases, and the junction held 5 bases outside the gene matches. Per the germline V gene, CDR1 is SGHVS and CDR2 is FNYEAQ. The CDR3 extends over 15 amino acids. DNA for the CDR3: TGTGCCAGCAGCTTCCGGACAGGGAGGACAGATACGCAGTATTTT. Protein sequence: CASSFRTGRTDTQYF.

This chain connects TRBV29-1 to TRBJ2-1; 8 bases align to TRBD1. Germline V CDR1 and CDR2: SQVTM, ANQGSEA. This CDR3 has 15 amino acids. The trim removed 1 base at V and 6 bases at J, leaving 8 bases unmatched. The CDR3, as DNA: TGCAGCGTTGAAGGGTACAGGGGGAGATTCAATGAGCAGTTCTTC. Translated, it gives CSVEGYRGRFNEQFF.

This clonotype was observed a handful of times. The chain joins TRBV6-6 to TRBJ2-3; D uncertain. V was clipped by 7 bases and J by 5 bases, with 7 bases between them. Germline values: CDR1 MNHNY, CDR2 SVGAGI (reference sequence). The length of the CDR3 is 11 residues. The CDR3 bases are TGTGCCAGCACTGGGAAAGATACGCAGTATTTT. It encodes CASTGKDTQYF.

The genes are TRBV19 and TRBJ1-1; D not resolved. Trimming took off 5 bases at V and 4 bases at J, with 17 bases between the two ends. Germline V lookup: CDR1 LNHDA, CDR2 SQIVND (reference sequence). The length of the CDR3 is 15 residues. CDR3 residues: CASSVKVLFGTEAFF. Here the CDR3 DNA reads TGTGCCAGTAGTGTCAAAGTACTTTTCGGCACTGAAGCTTTCTTT.

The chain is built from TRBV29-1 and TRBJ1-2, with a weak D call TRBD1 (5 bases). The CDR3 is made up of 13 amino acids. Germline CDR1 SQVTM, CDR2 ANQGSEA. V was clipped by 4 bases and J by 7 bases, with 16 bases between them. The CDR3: CSVVGRGYSGYTF. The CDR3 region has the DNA TGCAGCGTTGTGGGGCGGGGGTACTCTGGCTACACCTTC. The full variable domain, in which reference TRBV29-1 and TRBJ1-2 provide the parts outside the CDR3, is SAVISQKPSRDICQRGTSLTIQCQVDSQVTMMFWYRQQPGQSLTLIATANQGSEATYESGFVIDKFPISRPNLTFSTLTVSNMSPEDSSIYLCSVVGRGYSGYTFGSGTRLTVV.

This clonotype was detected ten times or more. In DNA, the CDR3 is TGTGCCAGCAGCCGGACAGCTTTGAACACCGGGGAGCTGTTTTTT. Its translation: CASSRTALNTGELFF. The V gene is TRBV14, the J gene TRBJ2-2, with D possibly matching TRBD1 (6 bases). CDR1 is SGHDN, CDR2 FVKESK, per germline. This CDR3 is built from 15 residues. V lost 4 bases and J lost 1, with 10 bases in between.

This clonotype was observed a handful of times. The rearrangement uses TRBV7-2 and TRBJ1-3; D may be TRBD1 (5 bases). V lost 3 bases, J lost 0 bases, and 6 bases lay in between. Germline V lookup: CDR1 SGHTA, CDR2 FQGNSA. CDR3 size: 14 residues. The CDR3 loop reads CASSFGASGNTIYF. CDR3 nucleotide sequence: TGTGCCAGCAGCTTCGGGGCCTCTGGAAACACCATATATTTT.

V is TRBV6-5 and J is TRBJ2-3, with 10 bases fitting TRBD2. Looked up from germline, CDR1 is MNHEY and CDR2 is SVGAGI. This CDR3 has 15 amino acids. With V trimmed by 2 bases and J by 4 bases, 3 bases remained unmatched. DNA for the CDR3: TGTGCCAGCAGTTACAGCGGGGGGGCGTCAGATACGCAGTATTTT. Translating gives CASSYSGGASDTQYF.

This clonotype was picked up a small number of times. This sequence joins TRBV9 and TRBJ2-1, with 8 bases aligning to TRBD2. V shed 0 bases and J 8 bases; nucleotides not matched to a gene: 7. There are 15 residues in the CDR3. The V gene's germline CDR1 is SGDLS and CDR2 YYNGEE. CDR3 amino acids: CASSVGGLGVYEQFF. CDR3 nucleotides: TGTGCCAGCAGCGTAGGGGGACTAGGGGTCTATGAGCAGTTCTTC.

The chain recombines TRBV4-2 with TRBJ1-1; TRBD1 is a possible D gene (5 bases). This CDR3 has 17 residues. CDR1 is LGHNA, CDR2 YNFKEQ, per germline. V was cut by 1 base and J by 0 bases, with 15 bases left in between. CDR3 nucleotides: TGTGCCAGCAGCCAAGGATTAATATTGGGGGTGAACACTGAAGCTTTCTTT. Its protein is CASSQGLILGVNTEAFF.

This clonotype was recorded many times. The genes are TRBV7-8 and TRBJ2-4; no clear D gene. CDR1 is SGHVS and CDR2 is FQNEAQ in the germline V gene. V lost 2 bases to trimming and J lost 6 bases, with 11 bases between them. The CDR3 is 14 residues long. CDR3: CASSLNPRGNIQYF. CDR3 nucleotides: TGTGCCAGCAGCTTAAATCCTAGAGGAAACATTCAGTACTTC.

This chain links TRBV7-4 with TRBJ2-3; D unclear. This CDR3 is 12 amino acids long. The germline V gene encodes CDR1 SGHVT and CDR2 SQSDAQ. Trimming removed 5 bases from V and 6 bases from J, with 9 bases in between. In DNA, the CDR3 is TGTGCCAGCAGCAAGGTCTACGATACGCAGTATTTT. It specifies CASSKVYDTQYF.

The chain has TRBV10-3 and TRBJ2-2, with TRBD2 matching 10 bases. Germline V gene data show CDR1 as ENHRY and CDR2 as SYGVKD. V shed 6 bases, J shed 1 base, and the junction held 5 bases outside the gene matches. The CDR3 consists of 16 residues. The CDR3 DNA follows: TGTGCCATCAGCGAGCGACTAGCGGGGAACACCGGGGAGCTGTTTTTT. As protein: CAISERLAGNTGELFF.